A selection of T cell receptor beta chains follows, all from one sample in a study of T-cell memory formation after mild COVID-19. TCRdb ran MiXCR on the 5' RACE reads and lists one entry per CDR3 protein. The top ten clones hold over 25% of a sample with roughly 86,000 distinct CDR3 sequences, about 12% of them seen once. What was sequenced was PBMCs or a T cell subset sorted from them (not recorded which). Receptor source: an adult woman who had mild COVID-19 (a few samples of this study predate the infection). Cell type and time point are not known. Each CDR3 is given with its conserved first and last residue. The D gene is left open where the match is weak. Expanded clones get a size class; other rows say once, few or many, or leave the size out.

size: few; J: TRBJ2-7; V: TRBV7-6; D: TRBD1; CDR3: CASSLAKQGAKYEQYF; DNA: TGTGCCAGCAGCTTAGCAAAACAGGGGGCTAAGTACGAGCAGTACTTC
size: NA; J: TRBJ2-1; V: TRBV7-8; D: TRBD2; CDR3: CASSSIRLAGNNEQFF; DNA: TGTGCCAGCAGCTCAATCAGACTAGCTGGGAATAATGAGCAGTTCTTC
size: few; J: TRBJ2-5; V: TRBV7-3; D: NA; CDR3: CASSLTVGEYQETQYF; DNA: TGTGCCAGCAGCCTCACAGTGGGAGAGTACCAAGAGACCCAGTACTTC
size: NA; J: TRBJ2-1; V: TRBV3-1; D: NA; CDR3: CASSPRKLGGTYNEQFF; DNA: TGTGCCAGCAGCCCCCGTAAGTTAGGGGGGACCTACAATGAGCAGTTCTTC
size: NA; J: TRBJ1-5; V: TRBV12-2; D: NA; CDR3: CASRLLRTTKFYSNQPQHF; DNA: TGTGCAAGTCGCTTATTGAGAACCACTAAGTTCTATAGCAATCAGCCCCAGCATTTT
size: few; J: TRBJ2-7; V: TRBV5-6; D: TRBD2; CDR3: CASSLDSSGRYEQYF; DNA: TGTGCCAGCAGCTTGGATAGTAGCGGGCGCTACGAGCAGTACTTC
size: few; J: TRBJ1-2; V: TRBV7-8; D: NA; CDR3: CASSFLADGGRARGTNYGYTF; DNA: TGTGCCAGCAGCTTTCTGGCCGACGGTGGTCGGGCTCGGGGGACTAACTATGGCTACACCTTC
size: NA; J: TRBJ1-2; V: TRBV9; D: TRBD1; CDR3: CASSTRQGFGYTF; DNA: TGTGCCAGCAGCACCAGACAGGGTTTTGGCTACACCTTC
size: few; J: TRBJ2-7; V: TRBV2; D: TRBD2; CDR3: CASSDGTSGAYEQYF; DNA: TGTGCCAGCAGTGACGGGACTAGCGGGGCCTACGAGCAGTACTTC
size: NA; J: TRBJ2-2; V: TRBV29-1; D: NA; CDR3: CSVELQLNTGELFF; DNA: TGCAGCGTTGAGTTGCAGCTGAACACCGGGGAGCTGTTTTTT
size: few; J: TRBJ2-7; V: TRBV27; D: TRBD2; CDR3: CASSSGLAGLYEQYF; DNA: TGTGCCAGCAGTTCCGGACTAGCGGGCCTCTACGAGCAGTACTTC
size: few; J: TRBJ2-7; V: TRBV5-1; D: TRBD2; CDR3: CASSLESGLTVYEQYF; DNA: TGCGCCAGCAGCTTGGAGTCGGGACTAACGGTCTACGAGCAGTACTTC
size: NA; J: TRBJ2-1; V: TRBV12-5; D: NA; CDR3: CASGLVGVPSYNEQFF; DNA: TGTGCTAGTGGTTTGGTCGGGGTGCCTTCCTACAATGAGCAGTTCTTC
size: NA; J: TRBJ2-1; V: TRBV4-3; D: NA; CDR3: CASSQAGNEQFF; DNA: TGCGCCAGCAGCCAAGCGGGCAATGAGCAGTTCTTC
size: few; J: TRBJ2-7; V: TRBV6-1; D: NA; CDR3: CASFPGAHEQYF; DNA: TGTGCCAGCTTCCCAGGGGCACACGAGCAGTACTTC
size: NA; J: TRBJ2-7; V: TRBV7-9; D: TRBD1; CDR3: CASSLSSTGAYEQYF; DNA: TGTGCCAGCAGCTTAAGTTCAACAGGGGCCTACGAGCAGTACTTC
size: NA; J: TRBJ2-3; V: TRBV2; D: NA; CDR3: CASSEYFGTDTQYF; DNA: TGTGCCAGCAGTGAATACTTCGGGACAGATACGCAGTATTTT
size: NA; J: TRBJ1-6; V: TRBV7-2; D: TRBD1; CDR3: CASSLTGGSYNSPLHF; DNA: TGTGCCAGCAGCCTGACAGGGGGCTCCTATAATTCACCCCTCCACTTT
size: many; J: TRBJ2-7; V: TRBV10-3; D: NA; CDR3: CAISDGGASYEQYF; DNA: TGTGCCATCAGTGACGGCGGCGCCTCCTACGAGCAGTACTTC
size: few; J: TRBJ1-2; V: TRBV27; D: TRBD1; CDR3: CASSFQGDYGYTF; DNA: TGTGCCAGCAGTTTTCAGGGGGACTATGGCTACACCTTC
size: NA; J: TRBJ2-1; V: TRBV19; D: NA; CDR3: CASSIVSSSLYNEQFF; DNA: TGTGCCAGTAGTATAGTAAGTAGCTCCCTCTACAATGAGCAGTTCTTC
size: few; J: TRBJ2-3; V: TRBV12-3/TRBV12-4; D: NA; CDR3: CASSRHPGDTQYF; DNA: TGTGCCAGCAGCCGACACCCGGGGGATACGCAGTATTTT
size: NA; J: TRBJ2-7; V: TRBV7-9; D: NA; CDR3: CASSHEGVGPYEQYF; DNA: TGTGCCAGCAGCCATGAGGGGGTCGGCCCCTACGAGCAGTACTTC
size: once; J: TRBJ2-5; V: TRBV6-1; D: TRBD2; CDR3: CASSERSSGGGETQYF; DNA: TGTGCCAGCAGTGAAAGGAGTAGCGGGGGCGGAGAGACCCAGTACTTC
size: NA; J: TRBJ1-3; V: TRBV12-3/TRBV12-4; D: NA; CDR3: CASTPQGGNTIYF; DNA: TGTGCCAGCACCCCCCAGGGTGGAAACACCATATATTTT
size: few; J: TRBJ2-5; V: TRBV4-1; D: TRBD1; CDR3: CASSMGQRQETQYF; DNA: TGCGCCAGCAGCATGGGACAGCGCCAAGAGACCCAGTACTTC
size: NA; J: TRBJ2-7; V: TRBV15; D: NA; CDR3: CATSRDLGHEQYF; DNA: TGTGCCACCAGCAGAGATTTAGGTCACGAGCAGTACTTC
size: few; J: TRBJ2-3; V: TRBV7-9; D: TRBD2; CDR3: CASSSIAGGVDTQYF; DNA: TGTGCCAGCAGCTCCATAGCGGGGGGGGTCGATACGCAGTATTTT
size: few; J: TRBJ2-1; V: TRBV6-2/TRBV6-3; D: NA; CDR3: CASSYSSDEQFF; DNA: TGTGCCAGCAGCTATAGTAGTGATGAGCAGTTCTTC
size: NA; J: TRBJ1-1; V: TRBV6-5; D: NA; CDR3: CASSYDGVNTEAFF; DNA: TGTGCCAGCAGTTACGATGGGGTGAACACTGAAGCTTTCTTT
size: few; J: TRBJ2-1; V: TRBV15; D: TRBD2; CDR3: CATSLTSGRRYNEQFF; DNA: TGTGCCACCAGCCTGACTAGCGGGAGGCGGTACAATGAGCAGTTCTTC
size: few; J: TRBJ2-1; V: TRBV24-1; D: NA; CDR3: CATSGTSAGEQFF; DNA: TGTGCCACCTCGGGGACCTCGGCCGGTGAGCAGTTCTTC
size: once; J: TRBJ2-2; V: TRBV6-5; D: TRBD1; CDR3: CASSYSPGQGGTGELFF; DNA: TGTGCCAGCAGTTACTCACCGGGACAGGGAGGAACCGGGGAGCTGTTTTTT
size: NA; J: TRBJ1-2; V: TRBV20-1; D: TRBD1; CDR3: CSAGDRDLANYGYTF; DNA: TGCAGTGCTGGGGACAGGGACCTAGCTAACTATGGCTACACCTTC
size: NA; J: TRBJ2-1; V: TRBV9; D: NA; CDR3: CASSVGLTNEQFF; DNA: TGTGCCAGCAGCGTCGGACTTACCAATGAGCAGTTCTTC
size: NA; J: TRBJ2-6; V: TRBV3-1; D: NA; CDR3: CASSQDSGVGANVLTF; DNA: TGTGCCAGCAGCCAAGATTCGGGGGTTGGGGCCAACGTCCTGACTTTC
size: many; J: TRBJ2-7; V: TRBV20-1; D: TRBD2; CDR3: CSAGGLAEKLTYEQYF; DNA: TGCAGTGCTGGGGGACTAGCGGAAAAACTTACCTACGAGCAGTACTTC
size: few; J: TRBJ2-7; V: TRBV29-1; D: NA; CDR3: CSVESRSSYEQYF; DNA: TGCAGCGTTGAAAGCAGGAGCTCCTACGAGCAGTACTTC
size: few; J: TRBJ2-2; V: TRBV7-2; D: TRBD1; CDR3: CASSEMTGGGGELFF; DNA: TGTGCCAGCAGCGAAATGACAGGGGGAGGCGGGGAGCTGTTTTTT
size: many; J: TRBJ2-5; V: TRBV6-5; D: TRBD1; CDR3: CASSYEPGQGVETQYF; DNA: TGTGCCAGCAGTTACGAGCCGGGACAGGGGGTAGAGACCCAGTACTTC
size: many; J: TRBJ2-7; V: TRBV9; D: NA; CDR3: CASSQSPGSNYEQYF; DNA: TGTGCCAGCAGCCAGAGCCCCGGGAGTAACTACGAGCAGTACTTC
size: few; J: TRBJ2-5; V: TRBV5-4; D: TRBD2; CDR3: CASSFRLAGGSETQYF; DNA: TGTGCCAGCAGCTTTCGACTAGCGGGAGGAAGCGAGACCCAGTACTTC
size: few; J: TRBJ2-5; V: TRBV27; D: NA; CDR3: CASSFSQGARETQYF; DNA: TGTGCCAGCAGTTTCTCCCAGGGTGCAAGAGAGACCCAGTACTTC
size: NA; J: TRBJ2-6; V: TRBV7-3; D: NA; CDR3: CASSSGGAGANVLTF; DNA: TGTGCCAGCAGCTCAGGTGGGGCTGGGGCCAACGTCCTGACTTTC
size: few; J: TRBJ2-7; V: TRBV7-9; D: NA; CDR3: CASSFQGSYEQYF; DNA: TGTGCCAGCAGCTTCCAGGGTTCCTACGAGCAGTACTTC
size: many; J: TRBJ2-3; V: TRBV4-1; D: NA; CDR3: CASSQEVGRTDTQYF; DNA: TGCGCCAGCAGCCAAGAGGTGGGGAGGACAGATACGCAGTATTTT
size: NA; J: TRBJ2-5; V: TRBV15; D: NA; CDR3: CATSREDGRRQETQYF; DNA: TGTGCCACCAGCAGAGAAGATGGTCGGAGGCAAGAGACCCAGTACTTC